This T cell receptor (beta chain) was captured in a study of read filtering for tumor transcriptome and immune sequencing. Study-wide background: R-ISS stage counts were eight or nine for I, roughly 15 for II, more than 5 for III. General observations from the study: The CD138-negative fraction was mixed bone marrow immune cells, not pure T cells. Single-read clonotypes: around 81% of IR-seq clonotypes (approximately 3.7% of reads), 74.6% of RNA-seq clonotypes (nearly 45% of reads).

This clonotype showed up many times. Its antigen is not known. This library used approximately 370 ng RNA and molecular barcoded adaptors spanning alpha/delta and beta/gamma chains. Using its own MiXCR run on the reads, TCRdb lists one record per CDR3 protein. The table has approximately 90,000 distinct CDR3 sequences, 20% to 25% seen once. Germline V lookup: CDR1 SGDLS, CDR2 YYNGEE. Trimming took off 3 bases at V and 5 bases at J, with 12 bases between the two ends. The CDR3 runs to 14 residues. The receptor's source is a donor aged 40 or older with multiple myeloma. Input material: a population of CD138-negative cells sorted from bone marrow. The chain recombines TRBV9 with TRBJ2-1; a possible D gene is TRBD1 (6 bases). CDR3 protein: CASSGRDKDNEQFF. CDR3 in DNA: TGTGCCAGCAGCGGCCGGGACAAAGACAATGAGCAGTTCTTC.